This T cell receptor (beta chain) was identified during a study of blood T cells in healthy people across ages. Findings and caveats of the study: As naive T cell percentage varied, TCR beta diversity correlated strongly with it. The diversity estimates, figures obtained from one million T cells, were considered underestimates. Versus aged donors, long-lived donors had higher diversity and more naive CD4+ cells.

A J-beta primer mix and a sample-barcoded 5' primer were used in a second PCR of roughly 6 to 11 cycles. Individual samples furnished no less than 3 million CDR3-containing paired-end reads apiece. TCRdb re-called the 5' RACE reads through MiXCR, storing one row per CDR3 protein. The sample holds some 690,000 distinct CDR3 sequences; 22% are singletons and the top ten take approximately 20%. As for this clonotype: Its specificity is not known.

CDR1 and CDR2 from the germline V gene are MNHEY and SVGEGT. Trimming stripped 6 bases from V and 2 bases from J, with 14 bases between. The length of the CDR3 is 15 residues. The clonotype comes from a man aged 65 to 85 in good health. The chain recombines TRBV6-2 or TRBV6-3 with TRBJ2-1; D is perhaps TRBD2 (6 bases). The sample was blood. The CDR3 sequence: CASRHLAVTYNEQFF. As DNA, the CDR3 is TGTGCCAGCAGACACTTAGCGGTTACCTACAATGAGCAGTTCTTC.